This TCR beta chain was retrieved from a study of glioma-infiltrating T cells after dendritic cell vaccination. Sequencing was performed with immunoSEQ multiplex PCR; in TCRdb, only in-frame clones are kept and a portion is missing. This sample has 45,000 to 50,000 clones, with less than 90% found just once. The trim removed 3 bases at V and 7 bases at J, leaving 8 bases unmatched. The CDR3 contains 15 residues. The germline V gene encodes CDR1 MRHNA and CDR2 SNTAGT. This TCR was sampled from a human donor with glioblastoma. V is TRBV6-4 and J is TRBJ2-1; 8 bases line up with TRBD2. The material sequenced was blood, taken before dendritic cell vaccination. The CDR3 protein is CASSDYGGAGNEQFF. CDR3 bases: TGTGCCAGCAGTGATTACGGGGGGGCTGGAAATGAGCAGTTCTTC.